The next 23 T cell receptor beta chains were all read from a single sample in a study of shared clonotypes between healthy human individuals. Only in-frame clones appear in the TCRdb table, and some are missing; sequencing was by immunoSEQ multiplex PCR. The table includes about 2.5 million clones, roughly 92% detected once. Material for sequencing was naive CD4+ T cells from PBMCs. The sample's subset: CD45RA+ positively selected. The receptor set was obtained from a man aged 18 to 29 in good health. Some clones in this sample may be carry-over from other donors' samples.

V gene TRBV11-2 combines with J gene TRBJ2-2, with 15 bases fitting TRBD2. V lost 7 bases and J lost 6; bases outside the gene matches: 9. This CDR3 is built from 17 residues. Germline V gene lookup returns CDR1 SGHAT and CDR2 FQNNGV. This CDR3 reads CASTGLAGGMSAGELFF. CDR3 coding DNA: TGTGCCAGCACCGGACTAGCGGGAGGGATGAGCGCCGGGGAGCTGTTTTTT.

This clone turned up a few times. The chain uses TRBV6-6 and TRBJ2-2; 7 bases fit TRBD1. Germline lookup yields CDR1 MNHNY and CDR2 SVGAGI (reference sequence). The V gene end was trimmed by 5 bases and the J gene end by 6 bases; junction bases not matched to a gene: 3. The CDR3 sequence is 13 residues long. This CDR3 reads CASSATGPGELFF. The CDR3 DNA is TGTGCCAGCAGTGCGACAGGGCCCGGGGAGCTGTTTTTT.

The CDR3 coding sequence is TGTGCCAGCAGCTTGGGGCCTAGCGGGAGATCTGAGACCCAGTACTTC. This codes for CASSLGPSGRSETQYF. V gene TRBV5-6 combines with J gene TRBJ2-5; 10 bases fit TRBD2. Per germline, CDR1 SGHDT and CDR2 YYEEEE. CDR3 length: 16 amino acids. V dropped 0 bases and J dropped 5; count of bases not matched to a gene: 7. Full variable domain (missing parts from reference TRBV5-6 and TRBJ2-5): DAGVTQSPTHLIKTRGQQVTLRCSPKSGHDTVSWYQQALGQGPQFIFQYYEEEERQRGNFPDRFSGHQFPNYSSELNVNALLLGDSALYLCASSLGPSGRSETQYFGPGTRLLVL.

Details on this clone: Other DNA sequences in the same sample also yield this CDR3. This chain connects TRBV18 to TRBJ1-5; possible D gene TRBD1, 5 bases. V was shortened by 0 bases and J by 6 bases, with 6 bases between the two germline ends. Germline values: CDR1 KGHSH, CDR2 LQKENI. CDR3 length equals 13 residues. The CDR3 DNA reads TGTGCCAGCTCACCACCGGGGGGTCAGCCCCAGCATTTT. The encoded protein is CASSPPGGQPQHF.

The chain joins TRBV6-1 to TRBJ2-7; the match to TRBD2 covers 11 bases. The trim removed 3 bases at V and 7 bases at J, leaving 8 bases unmatched. Germline V lookup: CDR1 MNHNS, CDR2 SASEGT. The CDR3 consists of 15 residues. CDR3 DNA sequence: TGTGCCAGCAGTGACGCACTAGCGGGAGTCGGAGAGCAGTACTTC. Translation gives CASSDALAGVGEQYF.

Comment on this clone: Different DNA sequences within this sample yield the same CDR3. The chain is built from TRBV5-1 and TRBJ2-5; D remains ambiguous. The germline V gene encodes CDR1 SGHRS and CDR2 YFSETQ. This CDR3 comprises 13 residues. V lost 0 bases, J lost 4 bases, and 7 bases lay in between. Written as DNA, the CDR3 is TGCGCCAGCAGCTTGGAGGGTGTAGAGACCCAGTACTTC. Protein product: CASSLEGVETQYF.

The chain employs TRBV6-5 and TRBJ2-5; D may be TRBD1 or TRBD2 (5 bases each). V lost 0 bases and J 7 bases, leaving 9 bases between the germline ends. The V gene's germline CDR1 is MNHEY and CDR2 SVGAGI. The length of the CDR3 is 13 residues. DNA for the CDR3: TGTGCCAGCAGTTACTCGGTTGGGGGGACCCAGTACTTC. It specifies CASSYSVGGTQYF.

In this sample, this clone turned up once. The gene calls are TRBV11-2 and TRBJ2-1; D may be TRBD2 (5 bases). The CDR3 contains 15 residues. CDR1 SGHAT and CDR2 FQNNGV come from the germline V gene. V lost 2 bases and J 0 bases, leaving 8 bases between the germline ends. CDR3 nucleotides: TGTGCCAGCAGCTTACCGGGGAGCTCCTACAATGAGCAGTTCTTC. Amino acids: CASSLPGSSYNEQFF.

Only one count was recorded for this clone. The chain combines TRBV6-1 with TRBJ2-1, with TRBD2 identical over 12 bases. The CDR3 loop spans 17 amino acids. V was clipped by 1 base and J by 8 bases; unmatched bases: 9. Germline loops: CDR1 MNHNS, CDR2 SASEGT. CDR3 in amino acids: CASSEVFRTSGIHEQFF. The CDR3 region has the DNA TGTGCCAGCAGTGAAGTTTTCAGGACTAGCGGGATACATGAGCAGTTCTTC.

The chain carries TRBV18 and TRBJ2-7; the D gene is possibly TRBD1 (6 bases). The CDR3 totals 14 residues. Germline loops: CDR1 KGHSH, CDR2 LQKENI. Trimming shortened V by 5 bases and J by 4 bases, and 15 bases separated the two germline ends. CDR3 sequence reads: CASSRAGEGYEQYF. The DNA of the CDR3 is TGTGCCAGCTCAAGGGCAGGGGAAGGTTACGAGCAGTACTTC.

This clone showed up just once. The junction does not match germline at one end; this may be a read error. The V gene is TRBV5-6, the J gene TRBJ2-1; D unclear. The CDR3 is 13 amino acids. Germline loops: CDR1 SGHDT, CDR2 YYEEEE. The CDR3 reads CASSLPSHNEQFF. For the CDR3, the DNA is TGTGCCAGCAGCTTGCCCTCCCACAATGAGCAGTTCTTC. Full variable domain (missing parts from reference TRBV5-6 and TRBJ2-1): DAGVTQSPTHLIKTRGQQVTLRCSPKSGHDTVSWYQQALGQGPQFIFQYYEEEERQRGNFPDRFSGHQFPNYSSELNVNALLLGDSALYLCASSLPSHNEQFFGPGTRLTVL.

This chain joins TRBV29-1 and TRBJ1-1, with D unclear. Per germline, CDR1 SQVTM and CDR2 ANQGSEA. V was cut by 4 bases and J by 5 bases, with 14 bases left in between. This CDR3 has 13 amino acids. Here the CDR3 DNA reads TGCAGCGTTGGAGTCCGGTTGGGGACTGAAGCTTTCTTT. Translated: CSVGVRLGTEAFF.

The rearrangement joins TRBV4-3 to TRBJ2-1, with 7 bases that match TRBD2. Trimming at V came to 4 bases and at J to 7 bases, leaving 13 bases not matched to a gene. Germline CDR1 is LGHNA and CDR2 is YSLEER. The CDR3 covers 16 residues. CDR3 nucleotides: TGCGCCAGCAGCCTTCTACCCTCTAGCGGCCTTAATGAGCAGTTCTTC. The encoded protein is CASSLLPSSGLNEQFF.

J is TRBJ2-2 and V is TRBV14, with 8 bases that match TRBD2. The CDR3 has 16 amino acids. CDR1 and CDR2 (germline): SGHDN, FVKESK. The trim removed 4 bases at V and 0 bases at J, leaving 4 bases unmatched. CDR3 protein: CASSRLSGANTGELFF. CDR3 bases: TGTGCCAGCAGCCGACTTAGCGGGGCGAACACCGGGGAGCTGTTTTTT.

V and J are TRBV18 and TRBJ2-1; a possible D gene is TRBD2 (5 bases). Germline V gene data show CDR1 as KGHSH and CDR2 as LQKENI. The CDR3 contains 16 residues. V lost 5 bases, J lost 2 bases, and 16 bases lay in between. CDR3 nucleotides: TGTGCCAGCTCATCCCTTCCCCGGGGAACCTACAATGAGCAGTTCTTC. It translates to CASSSLPRGTYNEQFF.

The rearrangement links TRBV4-1 to TRBJ1-4; maybe TRBD1 (5 bases). V lost 5 bases and J 0 bases, leaving 10 bases between the germline ends. Germline values: CDR1 MGHRA, CDR2 YSYEKL. This CDR3 has 15 amino acids. CDR3 loop: CASSGRTTTNEKLFF. CDR3 sequence (DNA): TGCGCCAGCAGCGGGCGGACAACAACTAATGAAAAACTGTTTTTT.

The V call is TRBV29-1, the J call TRBJ2-5, with 9 nucleotides matching TRBD2. This CDR3 spans 16 amino acids. Per germline, CDR1 SQVTM and CDR2 ANQGSEA. With 0 bases clipped from V and 2 bases from J, the junction kept 7 bases outside the gene matches. The DNA of the CDR3 is TGCAGCGTTGAAGATCTGACTAGCGGAGGGCAAGAGACCCAGTACTTC. Amino acids: CSVEDLTSGGQETQYF.

This chain links TRBV28 with TRBJ2-3, with no clear D. Trimming shortened V by 5 bases and J by 2 bases, and 14 bases separated the two germline ends. This CDR3 is 15 amino acids long. Germline loops: CDR1 MDHEN, CDR2 SYDVKM. In DNA, the CDR3 is TGTGCCAGCAGTCCAGGACGGCGGTACACAGATACGCAGTATTTT. This translates into CASSPGRRYTDTQYF. The full variable domain, its missing parts supplied by reference TRBV28 and TRBJ2-3, is DVKVTQSSRYLVKRTGEKVFLECVQDMDHENMFWYRQDPGLGLRLIYFSYDVKMKEKGDIPEGYSVSREKKERFSLILESASTNQTSMYLCASSPGRRYTDTQYFGPGTRLTVL.

The count of this clone is one. The sample has other DNA sequences that encode this CDR3 too. The CDR3 is CASRTSGSQETQYF. In nucleotides, the CDR3 is TGTGCCAGCCGGACTAGCGGGTCCCAAGAGACCCAGTACTTC. This chain links TRBV6-1 with TRBJ2-5, with 11 bases fitting TRBD2. This CDR3 is built from 14 residues. CDR1 MNHNS and CDR2 SASEGT come from the germline V gene. V was clipped by 8 bases and J by 1 base; unmatched bases: 3.

This clone was found a few times. J is TRBJ1-1 and V is TRBV29-1; D is perhaps TRBD1 (6 bases). Germline V gene data show CDR1 as SQVTM and CDR2 as ANQGSEA. This CDR3 spans 12 amino acids. V lost 6 bases to trimming and J lost 3 bases, with 11 bases between them. CDR3 nucleotide sequence: TGCAGCGTCGCTCGGGGGCACACTGAAGCTTTCTTT. Translating gives CSVARGHTEAFF.

The rearrangement joins TRBV5-4 to TRBJ2-6; 8 bases line up with TRBD1. Losses at the gene ends were 4 bases for V and 0 bases for J; bases not matched to a gene: 9. Germline V gene sequence: CDR1 SGHNT, CDR2 YYREEE (reference sequence). This CDR3 is 18 amino acids long. The CDR3 DNA is TGTGCCAGCAGCGGGGGACAGGCACCAAGCTCTGGGGCCAACGTCCTGACTTTC. As protein: CASSGGQAPSSGANVLTF.

As regards this clone: This sample includes further DNA sequences coding for the same CDR3. This CDR3 is CAWSHTGELFF. CDR3 DNA sequence: TGTGCCTGGTCTCACACCGGGGAGCTGTTTTTT. V gene TRBV30 combines with J gene TRBJ2-2, with unresolved D. Trimming took off 5 bases at V and 3 bases at J, with 4 bases between the two ends. CDR1 and CDR2 from the germline V gene are GTSNPN and SVGIG (reference sequence). This CDR3 has 11 residues.

J is TRBJ1-1 and V is TRBV5-1, with 9 bases matching TRBD1. CDR1 SGHRS and CDR2 YFSETQ come from the germline V gene. The CDR3 covers 15 residues. The V and J ends lost 4 bases and 0 bases, in that order; junction bases with no gene match: 4. The CDR3 DNA follows: TGCGCCAGCAGCATACAGGGGGCCCTGAACACTGAAGCTTTCTTT. It is translated as CASSIQGALNTEAFF. The full variable domain, with the rest looked up from reference TRBV5-1 and TRBJ1-1, is KAGVTQTPRYLIKTRGQQVTLSCSPISGHRSVSWYQQTPGQGLQFLFEYFSETQRNKGNFPGRFSGRQFSNSRSEMNVSTLELGDSALYLCASSIQGALNTEAFFGQGTRLTVV.